This TCR beta chain is drawn from a study of blood T cell repertoires in COVID-19. The assay was immunoSEQ multiplex PCR, and TCRdb's table has in-frame clones only and misses some. The sample includes about 200,000 clones, approximately 80% of them seen just once. V was clipped by 7 bases and J by 6 bases, with 19 bases between them. The CDR3 sequence is 16 residues long. Germline CDR1 MDHEN, CDR2 SYDVKM. This clone was seen a single time. Sample: peripheral blood. The rearrangement uses TRBV28 and TRBJ1-6, with D possibly TRBD1 on 5 matching bases. The receptor was isolated from a man aged 55 to 69 with COVID-19, enrolled during active disease. CDR3 sequence: CASITGGGQGNSPLHF. In DNA form, the CDR3 reads TGTGCCAGCATCACCGGGGGAGGGCAGGGTAATTCACCCCTCCACTTT.